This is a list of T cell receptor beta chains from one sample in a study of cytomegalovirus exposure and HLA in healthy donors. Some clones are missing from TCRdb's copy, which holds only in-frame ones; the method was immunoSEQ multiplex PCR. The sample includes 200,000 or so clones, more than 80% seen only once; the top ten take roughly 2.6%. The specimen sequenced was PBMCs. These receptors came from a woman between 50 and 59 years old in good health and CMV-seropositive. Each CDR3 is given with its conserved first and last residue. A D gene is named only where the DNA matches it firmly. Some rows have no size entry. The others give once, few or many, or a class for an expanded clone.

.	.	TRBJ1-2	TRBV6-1	CASTRLGGGDGYTF	TGTGCCAGCACCCGCCTAGGGGGGGGCGATGGCTACACCTTC
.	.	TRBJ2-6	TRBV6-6	CASRPNSRANVLTF	TGTGCCAGCAGACCTAATTCTCGGGCCAACGTCCTGACTTTC
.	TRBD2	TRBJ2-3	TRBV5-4	CASRTSGTGTDTQYF	TGTGCCAGCAGGACTAGCGGTACTGGCACAGATACGCAGTATTTT
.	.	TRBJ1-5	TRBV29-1	CSVAQDPRGNQPQHF	TGCAGCGTTGCCCAGGACCCCAGGGGCAATCAGCCCCAGCATTTT
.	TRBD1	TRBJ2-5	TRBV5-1	CASSLGPGTGQETQYF	TGCGCCAGCAGCTTGGGACCCGGGACAGGACAAGAGACCCAGTACTTC
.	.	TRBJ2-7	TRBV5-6	CASSLQSAGETYEQYF	TGTGCCAGCAGCTTGCAATCGGCAGGGGAGACCTACGAGCAGTACTTC
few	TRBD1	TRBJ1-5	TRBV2	CASYTGGNQPQHF	TGTGCCAGCTATACAGGGGGAAATCAGCCCCAGCATTTT
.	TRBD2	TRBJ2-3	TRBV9	CASSVDAPSGSTQYF	TGTGCCAGCAGCGTAGATGCCCCTAGCGGGTCAACGCAGTATTTT
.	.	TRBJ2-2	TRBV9	CASSVRAQGFNTGELFF	TGTGCCAGCAGCGTAAGAGCCCAGGGGTTCAACACCGGGGAGCTGTTTTTT
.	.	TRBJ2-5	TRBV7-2	CASSLVNSRLETQYF	TGTGCCAGCAGCTTAGTTAACAGTAGGTTAGAGACCCAGTACTTC
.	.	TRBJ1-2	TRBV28	CASGGGYGYTF	TGTGCCAGCGGCGGGGGCTATGGCTACACCTTC
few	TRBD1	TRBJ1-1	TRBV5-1	CASSSRQGDTEAFF	TGCGCCAGCAGCTCTCGACAGGGGGACACTGAAGCTTTCTTT
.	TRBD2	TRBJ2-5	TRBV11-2	CASSREGETQYF	TGTGCCAGCAGCCGGGAGGGGGAGACCCAGTACTTC
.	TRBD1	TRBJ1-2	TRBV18	CASSPGQGAPYGYTF	TGTGCCAGCTCACCAGGACAGGGGGCGCCCTATGGCTACACCTTC
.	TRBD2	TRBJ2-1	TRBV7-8	CASSSWTSSTQDNEQFF	TGTGCCAGCAGCTCCTGGACTAGTTCGACGCAAGACAATGAGCAGTTCTTC
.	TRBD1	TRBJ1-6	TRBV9	CASSVTGDVSPLHF	TGTGCCAGCAGCGTGACAGGGGATGTTTCACCCCTCCACTTT
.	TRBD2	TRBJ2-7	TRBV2	CASSDRTSEKQYF	TGTGCCAGCAGTGACCGGACTAGCGAGAAGCAGTACTTC
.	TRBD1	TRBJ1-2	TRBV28	CASSSGQTIWGYTF	TGTGCCAGCAGTTCGGGACAGACCATCTGGGGCTACACCTTC
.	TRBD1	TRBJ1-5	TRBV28	CASSDRGRGNQPQHF	TGTGCCAGCAGCGACAGGGGTCGAGGCAATCAGCCCCAGCATTTT
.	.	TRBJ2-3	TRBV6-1	CASSTDRLGTDTQYF	TGTGCCAGCAGTACCGACAGGCTTGGCACAGATACGCAGTATTTT
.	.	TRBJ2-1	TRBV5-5	CASSLEHPNEQFF	TGTGCCAGCAGCTTGGAACATCCCAATGAGCAGTTCTTC
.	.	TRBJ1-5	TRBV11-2	CASSLRSNQPQHF	TGTGCCAGCAGCTTACGTAGCAATCAGCCCCAGCATTTT
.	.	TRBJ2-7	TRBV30	CAWSETANEQYF	TGTGCCTGGAGTGAGACTGCAAACGAGCAGTACTTC
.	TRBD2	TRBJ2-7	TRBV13	CASSLSRLAQYEQYF	TGTGCCAGCAGCTTATCGCGACTAGCCCAATACGAGCAGTACTTC
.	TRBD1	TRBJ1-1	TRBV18	CASSPGQVLEAFF	TGTGCCAGCTCACCCGGACAGGTTCTCGAAGCTTTCTTT
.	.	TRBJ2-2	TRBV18	CASSPYGGPNTGELFF	TGTGCCAGCTCACCATACGGGGGGCCGAACACCGGGGAGCTGTTTTTT
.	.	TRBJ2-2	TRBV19	CASSEQGTNTGELFF	TGTGCCAGTAGTGAACAGGGAACGAACACCGGGGAGCTGTTTTTT
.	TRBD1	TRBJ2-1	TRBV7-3	CASSLDGWWTGGINEQFF	TGTGCCAGCAGCTTAGATGGCTGGTGGACAGGGGGCATCAATGAGCAGTTCTTC
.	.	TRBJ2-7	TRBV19	CASSVLRGYSYEQYF	TGTGCCAGTAGTGTCCTCAGGGGTTACTCCTACGAGCAGTACTTC
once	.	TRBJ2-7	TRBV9	CASSVEGGAWGEQYF	TGTGCCAGCAGCGTAGAGGGGGGGGCGTGGGGCGAGCAGTACTTC
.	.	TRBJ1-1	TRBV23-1	CASSPPPTVTEAFF	TGCGCCAGCAGTCCCCCCCCGACAGTGACTGAAGCTTTCTTT
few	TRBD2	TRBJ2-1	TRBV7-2	CASSLGTSSYNEQFF	TGTGCCAGCAGCTTAGGGACTAGCTCCTACAATGAGCAGTTCTTC
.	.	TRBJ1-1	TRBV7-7	CASSLARGTEAFF	TGTGCTAGCAGCTTAGCTCGGGGAACTGAAGCTTTCTTT
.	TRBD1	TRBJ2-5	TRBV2	CASSEQGAPETQYF	TGTGCCAGCAGTGAGCAGGGGGCGCCTGAGACCCAGTACTTC
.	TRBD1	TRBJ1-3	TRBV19	CASSPGQGLGNTIYF	TGTGCCAGTTCACCGGGACAGGGACTTGGAAACACCATATATTTT
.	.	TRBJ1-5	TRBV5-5	CASSLAGDIDYQPQHF	TGTGCCAGCAGCTTGGCTGGGGACATAGATTATCAGCCCCAGCATTTT
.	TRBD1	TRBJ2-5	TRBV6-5	CASTKDRGETQYF	TGTGCCAGCACCAAAGACAGGGGTGAGACCCAGTACTTC
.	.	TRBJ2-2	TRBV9	CASSSRAGELFF	TGTGCCAGCAGCTCCAGGGCCGGGGAGCTGTTTTTT
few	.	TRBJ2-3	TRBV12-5	CASGMADTQYF	TGTGCTAGTGGTATGGCGGATACGCAGTATTTT
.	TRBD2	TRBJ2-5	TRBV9	CASSGGGSQETQYF	TGTGCCAGCAGCGGGGGGGGATCCCAAGAGACCCAGTACTTC
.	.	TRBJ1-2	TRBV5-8	CASSLARVAGYTF	TGTGCCAGCAGCTTGGCCAGGGTCGCTGGCTACACCTTC
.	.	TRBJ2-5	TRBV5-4	CASSWDSQETQYF	TGTGCCAGCAGCTGGGACTCCCAAGAGACCCAGTACTTC
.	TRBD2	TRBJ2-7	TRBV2	CASSVASGEYEQYF	TGTGCCAGCAGTGTCGCTAGCGGGGAATACGAGCAGTACTTC